These 16 T cell receptor beta chains were sequenced from one sample in a study of cytomegalovirus exposure and HLA in healthy donors. The assay was immunoSEQ multiplex PCR, and TCRdb's table has in-frame clones only and misses some. This sample has 100,000 or so clones; less than 95% occur once, and the top ten carry approximately 1%. The specimen was PBMCs. The receptors were gathered from a woman aged 18-35 years in good health and CMV-seronegative.

The chain uses TRBV9 and TRBJ2-4; 7 nucleotides agree with TRBD2. J gave up 0 bases and V 0 bases, and 3 bases lay outside the gene matches. The CDR3 consists of 16 residues. CDR1 and CDR2 (germline): SGDLS, YYNGEE. The CDR3 DNA sequence: TGTGCCAGCAGCGTAGGAGCGGGGTTAGCCAAAAACATTCAGTACTTC. It codes for CASSVGAGLAKNIQYF.

The V and J genes are TRBV4-3 and TRBJ1-6; 7 bases match TRBD1. The CDR3 is 16 amino acids. Germline CDR1 is LGHNA and CDR2 is YSLEER. With V trimmed by 1 base and J by 3 bases, 3 bases remained unmatched. CDR3 coding DNA: TGCGCCAGCAGCCAAGGACAGGGAATCTATAATTCACCCCTCCACTTT. Translating gives CASSQGQGIYNSPLHF.

This rearrangement joins TRBV2 to TRBJ2-7; TRBD1 matches 9 bases. Per the germline V gene, CDR1 is SNHLY and CDR2 is FYNNEI. The CDR3 is made up of 12 amino acids. The ends lost 8 bases at V and 4 bases at J; junction bases unmatched: 3. The CDR3 coding sequence is TGTGCCAGCTTGGGACAGGGTTACGAGCAGTACTTC. It encodes CASLGQGYEQYF.

The V call is TRBV6-1, the J call TRBJ1-2; possible D gene TRBD1, 6 bases. From germline, CDR1 is MNHNS and CDR2 SASEGT. Trimming stripped 6 bases from V and 2 bases from J, with 16 bases between. The CDR3 runs 15 residues. Written as DNA, the CDR3 is TGTGCCAGCAGCACGGTGGGGGCGCGGAACTATGGCTACACCTTC. This encodes CASSTVGARNYGYTF.

V is TRBV7-2 and J is TRBJ1-2, with D uncertain. This CDR3 has 14 residues. CDR1 and CDR2 from the germline V gene are SGHTA and FQGNSA. Trimming shortened V by 4 bases and J by 4 bases, and 13 bases separated the two germline ends. In DNA form, the CDR3 reads TGTGCCAGCAGCTACGCAGGTTCATTCTATGGCTACACCTTC. This codes for CASSYAGSFYGYTF. The full variable domain, in which reference TRBV7-2 and TRBJ1-2 provide the parts outside the CDR3, is GAGVSQSPSNKVTEKGKDVELRCDPISGHTALYWYRQSLGQGLEFLIYFQGNSAPDKSGLPSDRFSAERTGGSVSTLTIQRTQQEDSAVYLCASSYAGSFYGYTFGSGTRLTVV.

The chain couples TRBV30 to TRBJ2-7; D remains unclear. CDR1 and CDR2 (germline): GTSNPN, SVGIG (reference sequence). Trimming left V 0 bases short and J 0 bases short, with 9 bases between. The CDR3 runs 14 residues. DNA for the CDR3: TGTGCCTGGAGTGTTGGCAGTAACTCCTACGAGCAGTACTTC. Translating it yields CAWSVGSNSYEQYF.

In its sample, this clone was seen a few times. The chain recombines TRBV7-2 with TRBJ1-2, with D tentatively TRBD1 (6 bases). The ends were cut back, 5 bases at V and 4 bases at J, with 11 bases in the middle. Germline assignment: CDR1 SGHTA and CDR2 FQGNSA. The CDR3 spans 13 residues. The CDR3 DNA is TGTGCCAGCAGCCCGAGACAGGCCTATGGCTACACCTTC. Translated: CASSPRQAYGYTF. Using reference TRBV7-2 and TRBJ1-2 for the parts outside the CDR3, the full variable domain is GAGVSQSPSNKVTEKGKDVELRCDPISGHTALYWYRQSLGQGLEFLIYFQGNSAPDKSGLPSDRFSAERTGGSVSTLTIQRTQQEDSAVYLCASSPRQAYGYTFGSGTRLTVV.

Written as DNA, the CDR3 is TGTGCCAGCAGCCGCCTGTCCATTCTAGCGGGGGGGAACACCGGGGAGCTGTTTTTT. Amino acid sequence: CASSRLSILAGGNTGELFF. The chain joins TRBV7-8 to TRBJ2-2; 11 bases match TRBD2. CDR1 is SGHVS and CDR2 is FQNEAQ in the germline V gene. This CDR3 spans 19 amino acids. Trimming cost V 5 bases and J 1 base; bases outside gene matches: 12.

This clone was picked up one time. V gene TRBV5-1 combines with J gene TRBJ1-3; TRBD1 aligns across 9 bases. The germline gives CDR1 SGHRS, CDR2 YFSETQ. The CDR3 consists of 16 residues. V shed 0 bases and J 4 bases; nucleotides not matched to a gene: 5. CDR3: CASSLDYRGLGNTIYF. The CDR3 nucleotides read TGCGCCAGCAGCTTGGATTACAGGGGGCTCGGAAACACCATATATTTT.

J is TRBJ2-7 and V is TRBV10-2; a weak D match, TRBD2 (7 bases). The germline gives CDR1 WSHSY, CDR2 SAAADI. The CDR3 length is 16 residues. Trimming removed 3 bases from V and 0 bases from J, with 15 bases in between. The CDR3 DNA sequence: TGCGCCAGCAGTGACCGCTGGGGGGGCAGCTCCTACGAGCAGTACTTC. Protein product: CASSDRWGGSSYEQYF.

This chain joins TRBV10-3 and TRBJ1-1; possible D gene TRBD1, 5 bases. The V gene's germline CDR1 is ENHRY and CDR2 SYGVKD. The CDR3 extends over 13 amino acids. V lost 7 bases and J 2 bases, leaving 11 bases between the germline ends. The CDR3 region is CAITTGVNTEAFF. In DNA form, the CDR3 reads TGTGCCATCACCACGGGGGTCAACACTGAAGCTTTCTTT.

In DNA, the CDR3 is TGTGCCAGCAGTCCCGGGACAGCTTATAGCAATCAGCCCCAGCATTTT. Residues: CASSPGTAYSNQPQHF. This chain uses TRBV28 with TRBJ1-5; 7 bases align to TRBD1. The CDR3 is 16 residues long. Germline CDR1 is MDHEN and CDR2 is SYDVKM. V was clipped by 5 bases and J by 0 bases; unmatched bases: 7.

The chain combines TRBV27 with TRBJ1-6; D is unclear. Germline CDR1 and CDR2: MNHEY and SMNVEV (reference sequence). The CDR3 is 15 amino acids. Trimming took 6 bases from V and 5 from J, leaving 14 bases between them. This CDR3 reads CASRPMWSDNSPLHF. The CDR3 DNA sequence: TGTGCCAGCAGGCCCATGTGGAGTGATAATTCACCCCTCCACTTT.

The genes are TRBV11-3 and TRBJ1-1, with 9 bases identical to TRBD1. The germline gives CDR1 SGHNT, CDR2 YENEEA. CDR3 length equals 17 residues. After removal of 3 bases from V and 5 bases from J, the junction contained 13 bases not matched to a gene. CDR3 DNA: TGTGCCAGCAGCTTCGGGACAGGGCAAACGGTGGGAACTGAAGCTTTCTTT. This sequence encodes CASSFGTGQTVGTEAFF. Filled out from reference TRBV11-3 and TRBJ1-1, the complete variable domain reads EAGVVQSPRYKIIEKKQPVAFWCNPISGHNTLYWYLQNLGQGPELLIRYENEEAVDDSQLPKDRFSAERLKGVDSTLKIQPAELGDSAVYLCASSFGTGQTVGTEAFFGQGTRLTVV.

The rearrangement joins TRBV9 to TRBJ1-2, with TRBD1 matching over 9 bases. This CDR3 spans 14 amino acids. Germline V gives CDR1 SGDLS, CDR2 YYNGEE. J lost 8 bases, V lost 4 bases, and 9 bases had no gene match. CDR3 coding DNA: TGTGCCAGCAGCCCCGGGACAGGGCCGTTGGGCTACACCTTC. Translation gives CASSPGTGPLGYTF.

The chain has TRBV4-1 and TRBJ2-5; TRBD2 matches 8 bases. The CDR3 totals 14 residues. V was pared by 4 bases and J by 3 bases, with 4 bases of the junction left unmatched. Germline CDR1 and CDR2: MGHRA and YSYEKL. Written as DNA, the CDR3 is TGCGCCAGCAGCCTCCCCGGGGGGGAAGAGACCCAGTACTTC. This gives the protein CASSLPGGEETQYF.